This entry features one TCR beta chain sequence. What it recognizes is unknown. The data were taken from a study of shared clonotypes between healthy human individuals. Study summary: The study enrolled a couple of women and three men aged 18 to 49. For every donor, three CD4 naive, three CD4 memory, two CD8 naive and one CD8 memory plates were used.

This CDR3 spans 13 amino acids. Germline CDR1 MNHNY, CDR2 SVGAGI (reference sequence). V gave up 6 bases and J gave up 3 bases, with 12 bases separating them. TCRdb's table, derived via immunoSEQ multiplex PCR, lists solely in-frame clones and lacks some. The data show some 2,500,000 clones, 90% to 95% seen once. Study outcomes and limitations: Across subsets, estimated richness was generally greater for naive than for memory populations. Generation of non-shared clonotypes was less probable than generation of clonotypes shared by all four donors.

V gene TRBV6-6 combines with J gene TRBJ2-7; no clear D gene. This sequence originates from a man in his late teens or twenties in good health. Some clones in this sample may be carry-over from other donors' samples. The material sequenced was naive CD4+ T cells from PBMCs. The subset was: CD45RA+ positively selected. The chain's CDR3 is CASSPRWSYEQYF. CDR3 DNA sequence: TGTGCCAGCAGCCCCCGGTGGAGCTACGAGCAGTACTTC.